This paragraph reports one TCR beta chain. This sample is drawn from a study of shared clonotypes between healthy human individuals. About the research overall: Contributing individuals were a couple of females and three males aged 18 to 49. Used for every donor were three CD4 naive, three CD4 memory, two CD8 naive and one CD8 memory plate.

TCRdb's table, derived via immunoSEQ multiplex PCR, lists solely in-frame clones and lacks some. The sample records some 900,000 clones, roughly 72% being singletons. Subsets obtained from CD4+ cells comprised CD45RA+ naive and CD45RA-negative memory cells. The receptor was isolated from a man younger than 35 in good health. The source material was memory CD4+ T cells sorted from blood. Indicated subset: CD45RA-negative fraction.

The CDR3 nucleotides are TGCAGCGTTGAGGCCGGGACAGGGAATTCGAAGACCCAGTACTTC. This encodes CSVEAGTGNSKTQYF. The V gene is TRBV29-1, the J gene TRBJ2-5; 9 nucleotides line up with TRBD1. Germline CDR1 is SQVTM and CDR2 is ANQGSEA. The CDR3 consists of 15 residues. Trimming at V came to 3 bases and at J to 6 bases, leaving 11 bases not matched to a gene.